The text below deals with one T cell receptor (beta chain). No antigen is known for it. Trimming at V came to 2 bases and at J to 4 bases, leaving 4 bases not matched to a gene. The CDR3 loop spans 14 amino acids. The V gene's germline CDR1 is MDHEN and CDR2 SYDVKM. The source of the sample is a study of T cell clones after liver transplantation. Study results and caveats: Rather than being deleted, graft donor-reactive T cells may have moved into the graft.

The repertoire was sequenced with immunoSEQ multiplex PCR; TCRdb's copy has only in-frame clones and lacks some. The table lists just under 60,000 clones, about 71% of them singletons. The gene calls are TRBV28 and TRBJ1-1, with TRBD1 identical over 7 bases. This TCR came from a human patient who received a liver transplant. These T cells may partly come from the graft donor. Specimen: CD4+ T cells from blood, collected at the roughly 16-month timepoint. CDR3 bases: TGTGCCAGCAGTTTACAGGGGGTGGGCACTGAAGCTTTCTTT. Encoded protein: CASSLQGVGTEAFF. Full variable domain (missing parts from reference TRBV28 and TRBJ1-1): DVKVTQSSRYLVKRTGEKVFLECVQDMDHENMFWYRQDPGLGLRLIYFSYDVKMKEKGDIPEGYSVSREKKERFSLILESASTNQTSMYLCASSLQGVGTEAFFGQGTRLTVV.